Each of the 21 T cell receptor beta chains below was sequenced from the same sample in a study of response to subunit inactivated influenza vaccine. In TCRdb, the RT-PCR reads were re-called with MiXCR into one record per CDR3 protein. The repertoire holds some 600,000 distinct CDR3 sequences, with roughly 15% as singletons. The sequences come from PBMCs from blood, collected 14 to 15 days before vaccination. These receptors were obtained from a man between 50 and 59 years old who received an inactivated influenza vaccine.

The sample holds a few counts of this clonotype. The chain has TRBV10-1 and TRBJ1-6; TRBD1 matches at 9 bases. V lost 7 bases and J lost 7; bases outside the gene matches: 8. Per the germline V gene, CDR1 is WNHNN and CDR2 is SYGVQD (reference sequence). The CDR3 has 15 residues. This CDR3 reads CASTRDRGMNSPLHF. DNA of the CDR3: TGCGCCAGCACCAGAGACAGGGGGATGAATTCACCCCTCCACTTT.

Only a few counts were recorded for this clonotype. The chain couples TRBV27 to TRBJ2-3; perhaps TRBD1 as D (6 bases). Per germline, CDR1 MNHEY and CDR2 SMNVEV (reference sequence). Trimming shortened V by 5 bases and J by 1 base, and 16 bases separated the two germline ends. The CDR3 runs 16 residues. The CDR3 region has the DNA TGTGCCAGCAGTCCCCCCAGGGGTCTACGCACAGATACGCAGTATTTT. It codes for CASSPPRGLRTDTQYF.

The V gene is TRBV7-2, the J gene TRBJ2-1; TRBD1 matches 8 bases. Germline-derived CDR1 and CDR2 are SGHTA and FQGNSA. The CDR3 is made up of 14 amino acids. With 7 bases clipped from V and 5 bases from J, the junction kept 7 bases outside the gene matches. CDR3 in amino acids: CASTTGTGNNEQFF. In nucleotides, the CDR3 is TGTGCCAGCACCACGGGGACAGGAAACAATGAGCAGTTCTTC.

This clonotype was detected a few times. This chain connects TRBV19 to TRBJ2-1; 10 bases match TRBD2. Germline CDR1 LNHDA, CDR2 SQIVND (reference sequence). This CDR3 contains 16 residues. Trimming removed 5 bases from V and 6 bases from J; junction bases left unmatched: 10. The CDR3 reads CASSAVLAGIINEQFF. The CDR3 DNA is TGTGCCAGTAGTGCCGTACTAGCGGGGATAATCAATGAGCAGTTCTTC.

The chain combines TRBV12-3 or TRBV12-4 with TRBJ2-1; 7 bases match TRBD1. CDR3 length equals 17 residues. V shed 5 bases and J 0 bases; nucleotides not matched to a gene: 10. CDR3 amino acids: CASSPRTGLSSYNEQFF. CDR3 coding DNA: TGTGCCAGCAGTCCACGGACAGGCCTAAGCTCCTACAATGAGCAGTTCTTC.

V is TRBV10-3 and J is TRBJ2-5; possibly TRBD1 or TRBD2 for D (5 bases each). Germline CDR1 and CDR2: ENHRY and SYGVKD. The CDR3 is made up of 15 amino acids. V dropped 6 bases and J dropped 5 bases, with 19 bases sitting between them. As DNA, the CDR3 is TGTGCCATCAGGGCCAGCACGGGGCCCCCGGAGACCCAGTACTTC. This codes for CAIRASTGPPETQYF.

The chain employs TRBV12-3 or TRBV12-4 and TRBJ1-5; 8 nucleotides agree with TRBD1. This CDR3 is 14 amino acids long. V shed 6 bases and J 7 bases; nucleotides not matched to a gene: 8. This chain's CDR3 is CASSYGTGWQPQHF. The CDR3 bases are TGTGCCAGCAGCTATGGGACAGGTTGGCAGCCCCAGCATTTT.

This clonotype occurred a few times. The J gene is TRBJ2-1, the V gene TRBV4-2; 10 nucleotides align to TRBD2. The germline V gene has CDR1 LGHNA and CDR2 YNFKEQ. The CDR3 runs to 17 residues. Trimming removed 4 bases from V and 2 bases from J; junction bases left unmatched: 8. CDR3 loop: CASSPTEGLAPYNEQFF. The CDR3 DNA reads TGTGCCAGCAGCCCGACTGAGGGACTAGCGCCCTACAATGAGCAGTTCTTC.

There are a few counts of this clonotype. This sequence joins TRBV20-1 and TRBJ1-5; tentatively, D is TRBD1 (6 bases). This CDR3 region has 14 residues. Per germline, CDR1 DFQATT and CDR2 SNEGSKA (reference sequence). Trimming cost V 3 bases and J 4 bases, with 13 bases left between them. CDR3 loop: CSARLGANNQPQHF. In DNA, the CDR3 is TGCAGTGCTAGGCTGGGGGCCAATAATCAGCCCCAGCATTTT.

This clonotype was seen a handful of times. The chain couples TRBV2 to TRBJ2-5; 11 nucleotides match TRBD1. Germline V CDR1 and CDR2: SNHLY, FYNNEI. CDR3 length: 14 amino acids. The V gene end was trimmed by 7 bases and the J gene end by 2 bases; junction bases not matched to a gene: 3. The CDR3 reads CASKDRGQQETQYF. DNA of the CDR3: TGTGCCAGCAAGGACAGGGGGCAACAAGAGACCCAGTACTTC.

The V call is TRBV14, the J call TRBJ2-6; no reliable D call. Germline CDR1 reads SGHDN; CDR2 reads FVKESK. This CDR3 comprises 15 residues. The V gene lost 1 base and the J gene lost 0 bases, with 4 bases spanning the gap. The CDR3 loop reads CASSQVPSGANVLTF. CDR3 nucleotides: TGTGCCAGCAGCCAAGTTCCCTCTGGGGCCAACGTCCTGACTTTC.

This clonotype was seen at least ten times. V gene TRBV28 combines with J gene TRBJ2-7; 7 bases fit TRBD2. Per germline, CDR1 MDHEN and CDR2 SYDVKM. Losses at the gene ends were 4 bases for V and 2 bases for J; bases not matched to a gene: 11. The CDR3 spans 16 residues. The CDR3 here is CASSSRWAGAPYEQYF. Written as DNA, the CDR3 is TGTGCCAGCAGTTCCCGATGGGCGGGAGCCCCCTACGAGCAGTACTTC.

This clonotype was recorded many times. The chain links TRBV9 to TRBJ2-7, with D tentatively TRBD1 or TRBD2 (5 bases each). The CDR3 spans 14 residues. V gave up 0 bases and J gave up 3 bases, with 10 bases separating them. The V gene's germline CDR1 is SGDLS and CDR2 YYNGEE. CDR3 nucleotides: TGTGCCAGCAGCGTAGGAGGGGCGGACTACGAGCAGTACTTC. This encodes CASSVGGADYEQYF.

The sample holds a few counts of this clonotype. This chain links TRBV27 with TRBJ2-1, with 7 positions matching TRBD1. Germline V gene lookup returns CDR1 MNHEY and CDR2 SMNVEV (reference sequence). This CDR3 is 15 amino acids long. The V segment lost 0 bases and the J segment 4 bases; nucleotides outside the gene matches: 3. DNA for the CDR3: TGTGCCAGCAGTTTATCTACAGGGGAGTACAATGAGCAGTTCTTC. Translation: CASSLSTGEYNEQFF.

This clonotype was detected only a few times. This chain uses TRBV5-8 with TRBJ1-1; 8 bases are a match to TRBD1. V was clipped by 2 bases and J by 5 bases; unmatched bases: 8. Germline V CDR1 and CDR2: SGHTS, YDEGEE. CDR3 length equals 15 residues. The CDR3 DNA follows: TGTGCCAGCAGCTTTCGGACAGGGATCAATACTGAAGCTTTCTTT. Translation gives CASSFRTGINTEAFF.

The sample holds many counts of this clonotype. The gene calls are TRBV7-9 and TRBJ2-3, with 9 nucleotides matching TRBD1. The germline V gene encodes CDR1 SEHNR and CDR2 FQNEAQ (reference sequence). The V and J ends lost 6 bases and 0 bases, in that order; junction bases with no gene match: 4. The CDR3 spans 15 residues. The CDR3 DNA reads TGTGCCAGCAGTCTAGGGACAGGGAGCACAGATACGCAGTATTTT. This sequence encodes CASSLGTGSTDTQYF.

This clonotype has a handful of counts. The chain combines TRBV12-3 or TRBV12-4 with TRBJ2-6; possibly TRBD1 for D (5 bases). The CDR3 extends over 15 amino acids. The germline V and J ends were trimmed by 3 bases and 0 bases, with 6 bases remaining between them. The DNA for the CDR3 is TGTGCCAGCAGTTTGGACACCTCTGGGGCCAACGTCCTGACTTTC. Translated, it gives CASSLDTSGANVLTF.

In DNA form, the CDR3 reads TGCAGTGCTAGAGATCCTACGAGGGAAGCTTTCTTT. This encodes CSARDPTREAFF. The chain links TRBV20-1 to TRBJ1-1; the D is unclear. Germline V gives CDR1 DFQATT, CDR2 SNEGSKA (reference sequence). V was trimmed by 0 bases and J by 8 bases, leaving 10 bases between them. The CDR3 covers 12 residues.

V usage is TRBV5-5 and J usage is TRBJ2-5, with TRBD2 matching over 7 bases. The CDR3 is 13 amino acids. CDR1 is SGHKS, CDR2 YYEKEE, per germline (reference sequence). J gave up 5 bases and V 2 bases, and 3 bases lay outside the gene matches. CDR3 loop: CASSLMGGETQYF. The CDR3 coding sequence is TGTGCCAGCAGCTTAATGGGGGGGGAGACCCAGTACTTC.

The rearrangement links TRBV29-1 to TRBJ1-1; TRBD1 matches 8 bases. Germline lookup yields CDR1 SQVTM and CDR2 ANQGSEA. Trimming took 5 bases from V and 6 from J; bases not matched to a gene: 8. The CDR3 has 13 residues. The CDR3 DNA reads TGCAGCGTTCCCGGACAGGGAAGCCCTGAAGCTTTCTTT. It yields the protein CSVPGQGSPEAFF.

This chain links TRBV20-1 with TRBJ1-1; the D gene is possibly TRBD1 (5 bases). CDR1 DFQATT and CDR2 SNEGSKA come from the germline V gene (reference sequence). Trimming took off 0 bases at V and 3 bases at J, with 14 bases between the two ends. CDR3 length: 15 amino acids. The CDR3 here is CSARDQRGLDTEAFF. DNA for the CDR3: TGCAGTGCTAGAGATCAACGGGGCTTGGACACTGAAGCTTTCTTT.